Sequencing of this T cell receptor (beta chain) was carried out in a study of beta chain features in type 1 diabetes. This clone occurred a few times. The target antigen is unknown. V was clipped by 6 bases and J by 5 bases, with 14 bases between them. CDR3 length equals 14 residues. Germline V gives CDR1 MDHEN, CDR2 SYDVKM. The whole isolated RNA underwent reverse transcription, so sequencing captured expressed TCRB transcripts. TCRdb keeps only in-frame clones here, not all; method: immunoSEQ multiplex PCR. Counted here are under 800,000 clones, about 16% occurring once; the ten biggest clones make up around 0.095%. Study findings and constraints: Among patients, naive, central memory and Treg TCRB repertoires appeared more similar than among healthy donors.

A single heparinised draw of roughly 100 mL on average was taken per donor. The source material was naive CD4+ T cells from blood. This rearrangement joins TRBV28 to TRBJ1-5, with D hard to call. The receptor was derived from a man aged 18 to 30 in good health. The CDR3 sequence is CASSPLLRHQPQHF. The CDR3 nucleotides are TGTGCCAGCAGCCCGCTACTCAGGCATCAGCCCCAGCATTTT.